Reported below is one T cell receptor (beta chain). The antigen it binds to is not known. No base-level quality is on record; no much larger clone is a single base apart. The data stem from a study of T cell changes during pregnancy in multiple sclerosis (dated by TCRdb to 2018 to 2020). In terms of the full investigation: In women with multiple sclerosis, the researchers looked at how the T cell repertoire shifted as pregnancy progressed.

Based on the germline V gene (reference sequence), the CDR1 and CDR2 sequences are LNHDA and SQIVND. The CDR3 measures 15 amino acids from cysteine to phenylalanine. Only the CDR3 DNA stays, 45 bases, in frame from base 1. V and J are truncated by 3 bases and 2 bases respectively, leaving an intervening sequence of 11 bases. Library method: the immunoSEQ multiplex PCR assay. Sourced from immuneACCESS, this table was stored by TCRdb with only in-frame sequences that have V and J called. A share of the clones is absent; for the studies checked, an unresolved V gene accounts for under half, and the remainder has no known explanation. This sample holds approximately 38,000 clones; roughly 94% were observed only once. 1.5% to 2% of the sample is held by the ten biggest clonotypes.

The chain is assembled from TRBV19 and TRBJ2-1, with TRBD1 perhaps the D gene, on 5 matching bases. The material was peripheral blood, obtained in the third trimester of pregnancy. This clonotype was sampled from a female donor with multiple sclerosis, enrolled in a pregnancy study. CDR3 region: CASSIYGRAYNEQFF. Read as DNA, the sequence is TGTGCCAGTAGTATTTACGGCAGGGCCTACAATGAGCAGTTCTTC.